This T cell receptor beta chain stems from a study of tumour-infiltrating T cells in Burkitt lymphoma. About the study: Patients covered every epidemiological subtype of Burkitt lymphoma. Survival, overall and progression-free, tracked with productive clonality. Broader study findings: Several public clonotypes recurred in numerous Burkitt lymphoma patients.

A word on this clone: The antigen is unknown.

Measured with immunoSEQ multiplex PCR; TCRdb has only the in-frame clones, and not every one. The table lists tens of thousands of clones, around 32% of them singletons, with over 2.5% in the top ten. CDR1 and CDR2 from the germline V gene are SGHNT and YYREEE (reference sequence). Unmatched junction bases numbered 4, after V lost 3 bases and J lost 3 bases. The CDR3 is 15 amino acids. The rearrangement uses TRBV5-4 and TRBJ2-1, with 9 bases lining up with TRBD1. The sequenced material came from tumor tissue. This receptor was identified in a human donor with Burkitt lymphoma. The CDR3 coding sequence is TGTGCCAGCAGCTCACGGACAGGGGACTACAATGAGCAGTTCTTC. Protein product: CASSSRTGDYNEQFF.